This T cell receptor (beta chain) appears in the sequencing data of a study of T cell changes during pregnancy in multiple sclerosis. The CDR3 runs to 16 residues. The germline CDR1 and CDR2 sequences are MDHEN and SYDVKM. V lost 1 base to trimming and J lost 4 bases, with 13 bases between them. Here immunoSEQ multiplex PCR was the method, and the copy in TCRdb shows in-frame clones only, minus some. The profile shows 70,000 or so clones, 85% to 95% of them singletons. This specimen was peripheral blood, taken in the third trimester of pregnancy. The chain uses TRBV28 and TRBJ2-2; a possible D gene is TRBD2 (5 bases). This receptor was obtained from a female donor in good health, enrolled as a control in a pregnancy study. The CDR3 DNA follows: TGTGCCAGCAGTTTATCCTCTAGCATTTCCACCGGGGAGCTGTTTTTT. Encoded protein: CASSLSSSISTGELFF.